The sequence of this T cell receptor beta chain was determined in a study of beta chain features in type 1 diabetes. The CDR3 spans 11 residues. V lost 3 bases to trimming and J lost 6 bases, with 5 bases between them. Germline V gene data show CDR1 as ENHRY and CDR2 as SYGVKD. Investigators reverse transcribed all isolated RNA, so they sequenced expressed TCRB transcripts. TCRdb keeps only in-frame clones here, not all; method: immunoSEQ multiplex PCR. Of approximately 300,000 clones listed, roughly 11% are singletons. The chain is built from TRBV10-3 and TRBJ2-5, with D hard to call. This receptor was obtained from a woman aged 25 to 39 in good health. The sample taken for sequencing was naive CD4+ T cells from blood. This CDR3 reads CAISDVKTQYF. The CDR3 DNA follows: TGTGCCATCAGTGATGTTAAGACCCAGTACTTC.